A single sample gave rise to the 6 T cell receptor beta chains below, sequenced in a study of CD8+CD57+ T cells in acquired aplastic anemia. All sequencing subjects had displayed CD8+CD57+ cell expansion on flow cytometry. The template for TCR beta VDJ and CDR3 sequence profiling was genomic DNA. A single record per CDR3 protein comes from TCRdb applying MiXCR to the reads. The table includes 200,000 to 300,000 distinct CDR3 sequences, roughly 80% detected once. Specimen: sorted CD4+, CD8+, or CD8+CD57+ T cells (not recorded which) from PBMCs. These TCRs come from a human donor with aplastic anemia.

This chain links TRBV6-1 with TRBJ1-1, with D perhaps TRBD1 (6 bases). Germline assignment: CDR1 MNHNS and CDR2 SASEGT. The CDR3 totals 14 residues. The V end was cut by 10 bases, the J end by 4 bases, with 19 bases between. CDR3 DNA sequence: TGTGCCATCAGGCAGGACAGTGGGAGCACTGAAGCTTTCTTT. It translates to CAIRQDSGSTEAFF.

About this clonotype itself: A junction end diverges from the germline sequence, so it may reflect a read error. V and J are TRBV7-8 and TRBJ2-1; D might be TRBD2 (6 bases). This CDR3 has 15 amino acids. The germline V gene has CDR1 SGHVS and CDR2 FQNEAQ. CDR3 sequence reads: CATSLAGGPDTQQFF. In DNA form, the CDR3 reads TGTGCCACCAGCTTAGCTGGAGGGCCCGATACGCAGCAGTTCTTC.

Comment on this clonotype: The junction departs from germline at one end; a sequencing error may be responsible. The chain links TRBV7-8 to TRBJ1-3; D not certain. CDR1 SGHVS and CDR2 FQNEAQ come from the germline V gene. CDR3 length: 13 amino acids. The CDR3 DNA reads as TGTACCAGCAGCTGGGCGGGAGGTCACGATACGCATTTT. Its protein is CTSSWAGGHDTHF.

This clonotype was counted between two and nine times. The chain employs TRBV10-3 and TRBJ1-1; 9 nucleotides match TRBD1. Per the germline V gene, CDR1 is ENHRY and CDR2 is SYGVKD. The trim removed 4 bases at V and 4 bases at J, leaving 10 bases unmatched. The CDR3 runs to 16 residues. CDR3 protein: CAISGSQGQGGTEAFF. The DNA of the CDR3 is TGTGCCATCAGTGGAAGCCAGGGACAGGGAGGCACTGAAGCTTTCTTT.

About this clonotype itself: The germline gene is not matched at one end of the junction; a read error may be the cause. This sequence joins TRBV7-8 and TRBJ2-3; D is possibly TRBD2 (5 bases). This CDR3 comprises 14 residues. Per the germline V gene, CDR1 is SGHVS and CDR2 is FQNEAQ. The CDR3 loop reads CASSTAGGHNSHLF. The CDR3, as DNA: TGTGCCAGCAGCACAGCCGGAGGTCATAATTCGCACCTCTTT.

This clonotype was picked up a small number of times. Germline and junction disagree at one end, which may indicate a read error. This chain connects TRBV7-6 to TRBJ2-3; 7 bases match TRBD2. Germline V gene data show CDR1 as SGHVS and CDR2 as FNYEAQ. The CDR3 runs 14 residues. DNA of the CDR3: TGTGCCAGCACCCTAGGGAGGGGCCCCGATAGGGCCAACTTT. Residues: CASTLGRGPDRANF.